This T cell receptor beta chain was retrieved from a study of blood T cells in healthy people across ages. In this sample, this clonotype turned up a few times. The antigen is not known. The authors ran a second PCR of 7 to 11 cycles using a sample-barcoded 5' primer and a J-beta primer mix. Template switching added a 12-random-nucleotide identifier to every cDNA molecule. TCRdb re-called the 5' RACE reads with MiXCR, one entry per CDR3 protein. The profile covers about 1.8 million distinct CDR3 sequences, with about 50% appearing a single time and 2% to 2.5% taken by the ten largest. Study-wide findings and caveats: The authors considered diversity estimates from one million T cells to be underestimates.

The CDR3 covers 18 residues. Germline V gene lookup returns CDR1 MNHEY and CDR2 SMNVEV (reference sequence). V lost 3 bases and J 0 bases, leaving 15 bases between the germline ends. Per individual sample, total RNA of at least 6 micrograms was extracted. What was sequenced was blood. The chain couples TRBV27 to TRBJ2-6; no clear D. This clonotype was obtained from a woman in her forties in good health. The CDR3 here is CASSLIAPSLSGANVLTF. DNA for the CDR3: TGTGCCAGCAGTTTGATAGCCCCCTCACTCTCTGGGGCCAACGTCCTGACTTTC.